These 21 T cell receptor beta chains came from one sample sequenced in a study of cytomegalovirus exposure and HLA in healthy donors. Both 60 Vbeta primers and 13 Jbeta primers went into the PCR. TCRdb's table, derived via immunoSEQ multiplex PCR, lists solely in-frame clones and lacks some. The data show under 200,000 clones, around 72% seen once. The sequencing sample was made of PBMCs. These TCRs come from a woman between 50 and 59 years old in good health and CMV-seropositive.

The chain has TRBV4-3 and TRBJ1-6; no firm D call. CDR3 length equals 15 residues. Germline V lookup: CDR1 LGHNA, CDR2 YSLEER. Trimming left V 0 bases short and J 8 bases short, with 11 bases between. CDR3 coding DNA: TGCGCCAGCAGCCAAGATGTCACATTATATTCACCCCTCCACTTT. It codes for CASSQDVTLYSPLHF.

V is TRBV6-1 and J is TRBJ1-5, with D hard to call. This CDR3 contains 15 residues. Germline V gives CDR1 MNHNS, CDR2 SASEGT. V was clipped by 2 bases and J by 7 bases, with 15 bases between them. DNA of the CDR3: TGTGCCAGCAGTGAATTCCGGGAGGCCATCCAGCCCCAGCATTTT. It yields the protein CASSEFREAIQPQHF.

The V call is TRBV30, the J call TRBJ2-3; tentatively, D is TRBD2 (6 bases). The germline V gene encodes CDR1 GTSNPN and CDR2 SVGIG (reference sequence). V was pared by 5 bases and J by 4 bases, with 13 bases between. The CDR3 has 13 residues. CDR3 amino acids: CAWGEGGADTQYF. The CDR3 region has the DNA TGTGCCTGGGGCGAAGGAGGGGCAGATACGCAGTATTTT.

For the CDR3, the DNA is TGTGCCAGCAGCCTAACCCCGTCGGGACATTCGAACACTGAAGCTTTCTTT. The encoded protein is CASSLTPSGHSNTEAFF. The V and J genes are TRBV2 and TRBJ1-1; D is perhaps TRBD1 (6 bases). CDR1 and CDR2 from the germline V gene are SNHLY and FYNNEI. CDR3 length equals 17 residues. V lost 6 bases to trimming and J lost 1 base, with 21 bases between them.

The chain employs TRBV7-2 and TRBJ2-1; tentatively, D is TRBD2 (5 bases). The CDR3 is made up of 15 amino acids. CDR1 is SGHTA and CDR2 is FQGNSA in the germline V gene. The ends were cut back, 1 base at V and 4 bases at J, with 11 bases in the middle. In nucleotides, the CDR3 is TGTGCCAGCAGCTTAGGAGAGGGCCGGTACAATGAGCAGTTCTTC. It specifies CASSLGEGRYNEQFF.

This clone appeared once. DNA for the CDR3: TGTGCCAGCAGCAAACCCCCCGGGGGGCCGGTTAGATTACAGTTCTTC. Encoded protein: CASSKPPGGPVRLQFF. The J gene is TRBJ2-1, the V gene TRBV21-1; TRBD2, the table's D call, lacks a check against the DNA. TRBV21-1 is designated a pseudogene. The CDR3 length is 16 residues.

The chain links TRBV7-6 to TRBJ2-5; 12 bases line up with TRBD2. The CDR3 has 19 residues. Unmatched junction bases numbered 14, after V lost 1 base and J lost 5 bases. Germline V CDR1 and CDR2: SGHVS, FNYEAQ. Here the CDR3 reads CASSLGASGGVRPRETQYF. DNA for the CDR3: TGTGCCAGCAGCTTAGGTGCTAGCGGGGGGGTCCGGCCGAGGGAGACCCAGTACTTC.

CDR3 nucleotides: TGCGCCAGCAGCGTTGGGCCAGCGGAAGTCTACGAGCAGTACTTC. It encodes CASSVGPAEVYEQYF. V is TRBV5-1 and J is TRBJ2-7; perhaps TRBD2 as D (5 bases). CDR3 length: 15 amino acids. Per germline, CDR1 SGHRS and CDR2 YFSETQ. Trimming shortened V by 4 bases and J by 3 bases, and 17 bases separated the two germline ends.

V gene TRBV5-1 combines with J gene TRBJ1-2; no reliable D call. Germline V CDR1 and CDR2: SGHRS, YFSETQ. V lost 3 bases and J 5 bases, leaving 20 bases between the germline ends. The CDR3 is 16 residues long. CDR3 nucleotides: TGCGCCAGCAGCTATCGGGGAGACGACTTCATTTATGGCTACACCTTC. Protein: CASSYRGDDFIYGYTF.

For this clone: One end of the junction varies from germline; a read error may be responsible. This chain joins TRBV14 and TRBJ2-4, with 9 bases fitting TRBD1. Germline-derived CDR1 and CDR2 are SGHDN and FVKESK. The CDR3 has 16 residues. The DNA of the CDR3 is TGTGCCAGCAGCCAAGATATGGGACAGGGTAAAAACAGTCAGTACTTC. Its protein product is CASSQDMGQGKNSQYF.

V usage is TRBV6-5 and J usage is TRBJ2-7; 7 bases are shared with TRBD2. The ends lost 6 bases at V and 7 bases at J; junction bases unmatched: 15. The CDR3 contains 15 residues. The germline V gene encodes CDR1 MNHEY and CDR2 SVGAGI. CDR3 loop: CASRGGFGRDGEQYF. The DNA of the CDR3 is TGTGCCAGCAGAGGCGGGTTTGGGAGGGATGGGGAGCAGTACTTC.

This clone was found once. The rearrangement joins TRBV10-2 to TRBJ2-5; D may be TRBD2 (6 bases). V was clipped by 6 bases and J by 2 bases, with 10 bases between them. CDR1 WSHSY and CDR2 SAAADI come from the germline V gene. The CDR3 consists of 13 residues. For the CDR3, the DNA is TGCGCCAGCAGCGGGGGAACTCAAGAGACCCAGTACTTC. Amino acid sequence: CASSGGTQETQYF.

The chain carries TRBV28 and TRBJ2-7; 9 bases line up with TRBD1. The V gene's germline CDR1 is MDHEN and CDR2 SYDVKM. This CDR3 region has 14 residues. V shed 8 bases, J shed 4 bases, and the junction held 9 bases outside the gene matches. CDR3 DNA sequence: TGTGCCAGCGACGGAGGACAGGGGAAGTACGAGCAGTACTTC. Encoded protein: CASDGGQGKYEQYF.

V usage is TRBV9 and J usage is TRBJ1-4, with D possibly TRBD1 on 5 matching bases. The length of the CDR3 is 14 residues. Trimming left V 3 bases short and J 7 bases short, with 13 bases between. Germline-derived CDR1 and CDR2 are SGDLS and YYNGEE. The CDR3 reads CASSERVGGEKLFF. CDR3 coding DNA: TGTGCCAGCAGCGAACGGGTGGGGGGTGAAAAACTGTTTTTT. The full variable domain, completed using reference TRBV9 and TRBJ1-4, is DSGVTQTPKHLITATGQRVTLRCSPRSGDLSVYWYQQSLDQGLQFLIQYYNGEERAKGNILERFSAQQFPDLHSELNLSSLELGDSALYFCASSERVGGEKLFFGSGTQLSVL.

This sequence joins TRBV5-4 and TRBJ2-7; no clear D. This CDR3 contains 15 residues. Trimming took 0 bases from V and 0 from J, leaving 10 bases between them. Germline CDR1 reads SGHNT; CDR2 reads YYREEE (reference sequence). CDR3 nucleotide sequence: TGTGCCAGCAGCTTGGATCTACGCAACTCCTACGAGCAGTACTTC. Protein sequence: CASSLDLRNSYEQYF.

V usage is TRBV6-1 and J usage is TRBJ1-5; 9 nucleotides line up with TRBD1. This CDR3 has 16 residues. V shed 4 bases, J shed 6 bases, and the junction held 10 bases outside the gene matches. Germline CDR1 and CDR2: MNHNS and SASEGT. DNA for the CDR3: TGTGCCAGCAGTGCCACCGACAGGGGGAGGATTCAGCCCCAGCATTTT. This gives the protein CASSATDRGRIQPQHF.

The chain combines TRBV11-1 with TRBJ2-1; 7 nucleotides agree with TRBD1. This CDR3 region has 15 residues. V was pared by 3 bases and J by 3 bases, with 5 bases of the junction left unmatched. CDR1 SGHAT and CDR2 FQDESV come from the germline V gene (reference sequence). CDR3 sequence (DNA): TGTGCCAGCAGCTTCCTGGGACAGAACTACAATGAGCAGTTCTTC. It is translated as CASSFLGQNYNEQFF. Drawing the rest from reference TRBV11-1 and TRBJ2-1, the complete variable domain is EAEVAQSPRYKITEKSQAVAFWCDPISGHATLYWYRQILGQGPELLVQFQDESVVDDSQLPKDRFSAERLKGVDSTLKIQPAELGDSAMYLCASSFLGQNYNEQFFGPGTRLTVL.

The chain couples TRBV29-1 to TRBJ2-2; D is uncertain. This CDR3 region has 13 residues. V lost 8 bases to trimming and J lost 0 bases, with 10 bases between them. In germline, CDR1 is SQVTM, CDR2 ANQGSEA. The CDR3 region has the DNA TGCAGCTCCCGCGGAGCGAACACCGGGGAGCTGTTTTTT. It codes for CSSRGANTGELFF.

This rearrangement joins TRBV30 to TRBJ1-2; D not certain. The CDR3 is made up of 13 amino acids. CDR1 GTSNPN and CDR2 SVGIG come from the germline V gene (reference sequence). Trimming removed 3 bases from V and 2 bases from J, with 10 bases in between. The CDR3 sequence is CAWRAQENYGYTF. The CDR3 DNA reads TGTGCCTGGAGGGCCCAGGAAAACTATGGCTACACCTTC.

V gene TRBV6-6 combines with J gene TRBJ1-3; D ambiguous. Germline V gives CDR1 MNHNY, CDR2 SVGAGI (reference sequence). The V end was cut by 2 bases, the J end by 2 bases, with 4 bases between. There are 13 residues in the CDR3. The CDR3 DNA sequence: TGTGCCAGCAGTTACGAGGCTGGAAACACCATATATTTT. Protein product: CASSYEAGNTIYF.

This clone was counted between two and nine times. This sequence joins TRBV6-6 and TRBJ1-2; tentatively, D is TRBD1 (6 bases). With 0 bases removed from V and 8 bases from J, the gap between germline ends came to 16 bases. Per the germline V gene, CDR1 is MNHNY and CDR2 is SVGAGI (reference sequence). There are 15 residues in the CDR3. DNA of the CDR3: TGTGCCAGCAGTTACTCAAACCGGGACATCGGGGGCTACACCTTC. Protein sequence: CASSYSNRDIGGYTF.